The rows below give T cell receptor beta chains drawn from one sample of a study of OX40 agonist ivuxolimab in advanced cancers. TCRdb's table, derived via immunoSEQ multiplex PCR, lists solely in-frame clones and lacks some. Of more than 9,000 clones listed, under 75% are singletons. This specimen consisted of CD4+ or CD8+ T cells sorted from blood, obtained in a trial of the OX40 agonist ivuxolimab. The receptors here all came from an adult with an advanced solid tumor such as melanoma, head and neck, liver or kidney cancer. CDR3s include the opening cysteine and the closing phenylalanine or tryptophan. The D gene is left open where the match is weak. Part of the rows lack a size; the others show once, few, many or a class for expanded clones.

cdr3_aa: CASSSAGEAYNEQFF
cdr3_nt: TGTGCCAGCAGCTCAGCGGGAGAGGCCTACAATGAGCAGTTCTTC
clone_size: .
j_call: TRBJ2-1
v_call: TRBV7-2
d_call: TRBD2

cdr3_aa: CASSFGTEAFF
cdr3_nt: TGTGCCAGCAGTTTCGGGACTGAAGCTTTCTTT
clone_size: once
j_call: TRBJ1-1
v_call: TRBV6-6
d_call: .

cdr3_aa: CASSQGPTSGYTDTQYF
cdr3_nt: TGCGCCAGCAGCCAGGGGCCGACTAGCGGGTACACAGATACGCAGTATTTT
clone_size: once
j_call: TRBJ2-3
v_call: TRBV4-1
d_call: TRBD2

cdr3_aa: CASLGTAMTGELFF
cdr3_nt: TGTGCCAGCCTCGGGACAGCCATGACCGGGGAGCTGTTTTTT
clone_size: .
j_call: TRBJ2-2
v_call: TRBV2
d_call: TRBD1

cdr3_aa: CASSPDTDTQYF
cdr3_nt: TGTGCCAGCAGTCCCGACACAGATACGCAGTATTTT
clone_size: .
j_call: TRBJ2-3
v_call: TRBV27
d_call: .

cdr3_aa: CASSTGVSPPYEQYF
cdr3_nt: TGTGCCAGCAGTACCGGGGTGTCCCCCCCCTACGAGCAGTACTTC
clone_size: .
j_call: TRBJ2-7
v_call: TRBV6-1
d_call: .

cdr3_aa: CASSVEGGESTDTQYF
cdr3_nt: TGTGCCAGCAGCGTAGAAGGTGGAGAAAGCACAGATACGCAGTATTTT
clone_size: .
j_call: TRBJ2-3
v_call: TRBV9
d_call: .

cdr3_aa: CASSFSRDTQYF
cdr3_nt: TGTGCCAGCAGCTTCAGTCGAGATACGCAGTATTTT
clone_size: .
j_call: TRBJ2-3
v_call: TRBV7-9
d_call: .

cdr3_aa: CASSDVLDTEAFF
cdr3_nt: TGTGCCAGCAGTGATGTCCTGGACACTGAAGCTTTCTTT
clone_size: .
j_call: TRBJ1-1
v_call: TRBV2
d_call: .

cdr3_aa: CASSPEFLSNQPQHF
cdr3_nt: TGTGCCAGCAGTCCTGAGTTCCTTAGCAATCAGCCCCAGCATTTT
clone_size: medium-sized
j_call: TRBJ1-5
v_call: TRBV2
d_call: .

cdr3_aa: CASSPMGLQNIQYF
cdr3_nt: TGTGCCAGCAGTCCTATGGGACTTCAAAACATTCAGTACTTC
clone_size: .
j_call: TRBJ2-4
v_call: TRBV27
d_call: .

cdr3_aa: CASSIAQRGNNEQFF
cdr3_nt: TGTGCCAGTAGTATCGCCCAGCGGGGAAACAATGAGCAGTTCTTC
clone_size: .
j_call: TRBJ2-1
v_call: TRBV19
d_call: TRBD2

cdr3_aa: CASSLVVGGDTQYF
cdr3_nt: TGTGCCAGCAGCTTAGTAGTAGGTGGGGATACGCAGTATTTT
clone_size: once
j_call: TRBJ2-3
v_call: TRBV7-9
d_call: .

cdr3_aa: CASSLYSYEQYF
cdr3_nt: TGTGCCAGCAGTTTGTACAGCTACGAGCAGTACTTC
clone_size: few
j_call: TRBJ2-7
v_call: TRBV28
d_call: .

cdr3_aa: CASSAGATYEQYF
cdr3_nt: TGTGCCAGTAGTGCGGGGGCGACTTACGAGCAGTACTTC
clone_size: .
j_call: TRBJ2-7
v_call: TRBV19
d_call: .

cdr3_aa: CASSYREGDSPLHF
cdr3_nt: TGTGCCAGCAGTTACAGGGAGGGGGATTCACCCCTCCACTTT
clone_size: .
j_call: TRBJ1-6
v_call: TRBV6-5
d_call: .

cdr3_aa: CASSSTGTSGNYYEQYF
cdr3_nt: TGTGCCAGCAGTTCCACCGGGACCTCCGGCAACTACTACGAGCAGTACTTC
clone_size: .
j_call: TRBJ2-7
v_call: TRBV28
d_call: .

cdr3_aa: CASSSLRAGDLRSPLHF
cdr3_nt: TGTGCCAGCAGTTCTCTTCGGGCAGGGGATCTACGTTCACCCCTCCACTTT
clone_size: .
j_call: TRBJ1-6
v_call: TRBV28
d_call: .

cdr3_aa: CASSPTANSGNTIYF
cdr3_nt: TGTGCCAGCAGTCCGACCGCTAACTCTGGAAACACCATATATTTT
clone_size: medium-sized
j_call: TRBJ1-3
v_call: TRBV28
d_call: .

cdr3_aa: CASGGQGPSGANVLTF
cdr3_nt: TGTGCCAGTGGCGGCCAAGGGCCCTCTGGGGCCAACGTCCTGACTTTC
clone_size: .
j_call: TRBJ2-6
v_call: TRBV2
d_call: .

cdr3_aa: CAASPQPNEKLFF
cdr3_nt: TGTGCTGCAAGTCCACAGCCTAATGAAAAACTGTTTTTT
clone_size: .
j_call: TRBJ1-4
v_call: TRBV6-6
d_call: .

cdr3_aa: CASSLINVHEQFF
cdr3_nt: TGTGCCAGCAGTTTGATTAATGTGCATGAGCAGTTCTTC
clone_size: .
j_call: TRBJ2-1
v_call: TRBV27
d_call: .

cdr3_aa: CATSRTYGDANYGYTF
cdr3_nt: TGTGCCACCAGCAGAACCTACGGTGACGCTAACTATGGCTACACCTTC
clone_size: .
j_call: TRBJ1-2
v_call: TRBV15
d_call: .

cdr3_aa: CASSLGQASNQPQHF
cdr3_nt: TGTGCCAGCAGCTTAGGACAGGCAAGCAATCAGCCCCAGCATTTT
clone_size: .
j_call: TRBJ1-5
v_call: TRBV7-2
d_call: .

cdr3_aa: CASSQGTSGGAVGETQYF
cdr3_nt: TGTGCCAGCAGCCAAGGCACTAGCGGGGGGGCCGTTGGGGAGACCCAGTACTTC
clone_size: .
j_call: TRBJ2-5
v_call: TRBV4-2
d_call: TRBD2

cdr3_aa: CASSPASGEAFF
cdr3_nt: TGTGCCAGCAGCCCCGCGTCCGGGGAAGCTTTCTTT
clone_size: .
j_call: TRBJ1-1
v_call: TRBV7-6
d_call: .

cdr3_aa: CAITGGGYNEQFF
cdr3_nt: TGTGCCATAACGGGGGGCGGCTACAATGAGCAGTTCTTC
clone_size: .
j_call: TRBJ2-1
v_call: TRBV6-6
d_call: .

cdr3_aa: CASSLWTGNNSPLHF
cdr3_nt: TGTGCCAGCAGTTTATGGACAGGAAATAATTCACCCCTCCACTTT
clone_size: .
j_call: TRBJ1-6
v_call: TRBV28
d_call: .

cdr3_aa: CASSIPGPGNTIYF
cdr3_nt: TGTGCCAGCAGCATCCCGGGACCAGGAAACACCATATATTTT
clone_size: medium-sized
j_call: TRBJ1-3
v_call: TRBV7-9
d_call: .

cdr3_aa: CASSKWREGLNQPQHF
cdr3_nt: TGTGCCAGCAGCAAATGGAGGGAGGGCCTCAATCAGCCCCAGCATTTT
clone_size: .
j_call: TRBJ1-5
v_call: TRBV21-1
d_call: .

cdr3_aa: CASTAHPGTEAFF
cdr3_nt: TGTGCCAGCACCGCGCACCCGGGCACTGAAGCTTTCTTT
clone_size: .
j_call: TRBJ1-1
v_call: TRBV6-5
d_call: .

cdr3_aa: CASSQGPGQTNEKLFF
cdr3_nt: TGTGCCAGCAGCCAAGGCCCGGGACAAACTAATGAAAAACTGTTTTTT
clone_size: .
j_call: TRBJ1-4
v_call: TRBV4-2
d_call: .

cdr3_aa: CASSKREGSGTGLF
cdr3_nt: TGTGCCAGCAGCAAAAGGGAGGGTAGTGGGACGGGGCTTTTT
clone_size: .
j_call: TRBJ1-4
v_call: TRBV21-1
d_call: .

cdr3_aa: CASSYGLVSNEQFF
cdr3_nt: TGTGCCAGCAGTTACGGACTAGTTTCCAATGAGCAGTTCTTC
clone_size: .
j_call: TRBJ2-1
v_call: TRBV28
d_call: TRBD2

cdr3_aa: CASSLDRGDGYEQYF
cdr3_nt: TGTGCCAGCAGCTTAGATCGGGGAGATGGCTACGAGCAGTACTTC
clone_size: few
j_call: TRBJ2-7
v_call: TRBV11-3
d_call: .

cdr3_aa: CAISETGTANTEAFF
cdr3_nt: TGTGCCATCAGTGAAACCGGGACAGCAAACACTGAAGCTTTCTTT
clone_size: medium-sized
j_call: TRBJ1-1
v_call: TRBV10-3
d_call: TRBD1

cdr3_aa: CASSLSGGITGELFF
cdr3_nt: TGTGCCAGCAGTTTATCCGGGGGCATCACCGGGGAGCTGTTTTTT
clone_size: .
j_call: TRBJ2-2
v_call: TRBV27
d_call: .

cdr3_aa: CTTGPSGNTIYF
cdr3_nt: TGTACCACAGGGCCCTCTGGAAACACCATATATTTT
clone_size: .
j_call: TRBJ1-3
v_call: TRBV27
d_call: .

cdr3_aa: CASKEGFSTDTQYF
cdr3_nt: TGTGCCAGTAAGGAGGGTTTCTCCACAGATACGCAGTATTTT
clone_size: .
j_call: TRBJ2-3
v_call: TRBV19
d_call: .

cdr3_aa: CASSLGVQAGQPQHF
cdr3_nt: TGTGCCAGCAGCTTAGGAGTACAGGCTGGTCAACCCCAGCATTTT
clone_size: once
j_call: TRBJ1-5
v_call: TRBV7-8
d_call: .

cdr3_aa: CASSLGGQLSFYNEQFF
cdr3_nt: TGCGCCAGCAGCTTGGGGGGACAGCTATCTTTCTACAATGAGCAGTTCTTC
clone_size: .
j_call: TRBJ2-1
v_call: TRBV5-1
d_call: TRBD1

cdr3_aa: CAISTAFVGEGNTIYF
cdr3_nt: TGTGCCATCAGTACCGCGTTTGTGGGCGAAGGAAACACCATATATTTT
clone_size: few
j_call: TRBJ1-3
v_call: TRBV10-3
d_call: .

cdr3_aa: CASSLLLRTYEQYF
cdr3_nt: TGTGCCAGCAGTCTACTACTTCGTACCTACGAGCAGTACTTC
clone_size: .
j_call: TRBJ2-7
v_call: TRBV7-3
d_call: .

cdr3_aa: CASTLTGGAYNEQFF
cdr3_nt: TGTGCCAGCACCCTAACAGGGGGCGCTTACAATGAGCAGTTCTTC
clone_size: .
j_call: TRBJ2-1
v_call: TRBV6-5
d_call: TRBD1

cdr3_aa: CASSPTGVGTYEQYF
cdr3_nt: TGTGCCAGCAGTCCGACAGGGGTGGGGACCTACGAGCAGTACTTC
clone_size: .
j_call: TRBJ2-7
v_call: TRBV27
d_call: TRBD1